The entry below describes one TCR beta chain. Compared with germline, one end of the junction differs, possibly owing to a read error. This sample was included in a study of Ad26.COV2.S vaccination and SARS-CoV-2 variants. Study at large: Donor was in the COV1001 Ad26.COV2.S trial arm. Intramuscularly, Ad26.COV2.S was given either once or twice, 56 days apart.

Regarding treatment: roughly 18 received Ad26.COV2.S at low or high dose, single or two shots; 5 received placebo; per-sample allocation not given. Samples analyzed were those drawn on day 63 after the first vaccine or placebo injection. In Boston, the donor was an adult between 18-55 years of age. An Ad26 vector that expressed Wuhan-strain SARS-CoV-2 spike constituted the vaccine. The CDR3 is 13 amino acids. Germline CDR1 reads SGHVS; CDR2 reads FNYEAQ. Sequencing was performed with immunoSEQ multiplex PCR; in TCRdb, only in-frame clones are kept and a portion is missing. This table holds 400,000 to 500,000 clones, roughly 87% found once.

This chain joins TRBV7-6 and TRBJ1-1; the D is unclear. This TCR was recovered from a person between 18 and 59 years old who received the Ad26.COV2.S COVID-19 vaccine or a placebo. Sequenced here: peripheral blood, sampled in a trial of Ad26.COV2.S vaccine versus placebo. The CDR3 protein is CTSSSSENTEAFF. Written as DNA, the CDR3 is TGTACCAGCAGCTCCTCAGAGAACACTGAAGCTTTCTTT.